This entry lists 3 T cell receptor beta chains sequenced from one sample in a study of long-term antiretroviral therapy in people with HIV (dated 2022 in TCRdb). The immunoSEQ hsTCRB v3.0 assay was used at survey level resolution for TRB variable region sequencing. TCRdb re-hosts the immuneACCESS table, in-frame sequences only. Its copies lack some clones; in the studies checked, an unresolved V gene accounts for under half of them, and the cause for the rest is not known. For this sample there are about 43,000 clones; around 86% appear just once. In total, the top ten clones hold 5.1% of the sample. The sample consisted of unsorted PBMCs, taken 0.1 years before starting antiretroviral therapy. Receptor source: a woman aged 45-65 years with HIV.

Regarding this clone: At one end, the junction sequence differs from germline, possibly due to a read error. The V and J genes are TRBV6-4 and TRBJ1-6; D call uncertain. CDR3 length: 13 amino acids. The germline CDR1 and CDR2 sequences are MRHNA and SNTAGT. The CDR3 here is CASRDHYNSPLHF. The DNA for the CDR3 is TGTGCCAGCCGTGACCACTATAATTCACCCCTCCACTTT.

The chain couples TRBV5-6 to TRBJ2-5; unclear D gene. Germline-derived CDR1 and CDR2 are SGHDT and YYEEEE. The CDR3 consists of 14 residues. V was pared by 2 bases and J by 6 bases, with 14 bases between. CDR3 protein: CASSLWAELQTQYF. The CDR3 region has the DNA TGTGCCAGCAGCTTATGGGCGGAGCTCCAGACCCAGTACTTC.

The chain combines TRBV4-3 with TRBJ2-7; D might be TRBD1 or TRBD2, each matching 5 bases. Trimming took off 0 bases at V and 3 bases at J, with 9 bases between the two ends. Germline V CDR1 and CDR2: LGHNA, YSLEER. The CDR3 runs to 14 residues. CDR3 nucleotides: TGCGCCAGCAGCCAAGATCGGGACGGCTACGAGCAGTACTTC. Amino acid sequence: CASSQDRDGYEQYF.